The present T cell receptor beta chain was sequenced within a study of blood T cell repertoires in COVID-19. Overall study: The samples span acute and convalescent COVID-19 from the United States, Italy and Spain.

As processed by the authors: Estimation of nucleated cell counts was performed using reference gene primer amplification. Generated by immunoSEQ multiplex PCR, the TCRdb table keeps only in-frame clones and is missing some. D and trimming were read from the DNA, whereas the V and J calls and clone size are those reported in that table. The table shows over 80,000 clones, with 86% occurring only once. Germline V gene sequence: CDR1 SGHNT, CDR2 YYREEE (reference sequence). The CDR3 has 16 amino acids. J was trimmed by 7 bases and V by 4 bases; bases with no gene match: 7. The sample comprised peripheral blood. The clonotype comes from a man older than 75 with active or convalescent COVID-19. The rearrangement links TRBV5-4 to TRBJ2-2; 13 bases fit TRBD2. The CDR3 spells CASSPGLAGVGGELFF. The CDR3 nucleotides are TGTGCCAGCAGCCCAGGACTAGCGGGAGTGGGCGGGGAGCTGTTTTTT.